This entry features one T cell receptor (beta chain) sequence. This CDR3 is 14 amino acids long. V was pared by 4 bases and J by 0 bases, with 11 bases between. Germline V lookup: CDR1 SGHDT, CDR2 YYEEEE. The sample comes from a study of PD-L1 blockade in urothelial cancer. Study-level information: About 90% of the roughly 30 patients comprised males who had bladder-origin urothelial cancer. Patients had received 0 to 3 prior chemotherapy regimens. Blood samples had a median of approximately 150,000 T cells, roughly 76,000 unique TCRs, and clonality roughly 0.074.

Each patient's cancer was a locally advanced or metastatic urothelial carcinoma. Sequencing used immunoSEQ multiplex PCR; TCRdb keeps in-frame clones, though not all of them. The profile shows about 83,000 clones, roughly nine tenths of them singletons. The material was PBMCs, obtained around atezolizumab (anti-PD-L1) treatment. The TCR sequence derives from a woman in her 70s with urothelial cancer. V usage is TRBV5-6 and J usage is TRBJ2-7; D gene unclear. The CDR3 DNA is TGTGCCAGCAGCCCCGCGGCATCCTCCTACGAGCAGTACTTC. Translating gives CASSPAASSYEQYF.